The T cell receptor beta chain described here comes from a study of tumor and adjacent non-tumor tissue in lung cancer (dated 2018 in TCRdb). Notes on the research overall: By cancer type, the cohort comprised 12 adenocarcinoma patients, 2 squamous cell carcinoma patients and 1 small cell lung cancer patient. Sequencing generated a total of 125,075,908 productive TCRbeta reads, averaging around 4 million reads per sample. The roughly 15 patients were aged roughly 30 to 85 years, included around ten men and 5 women, and had TNM stage I to III disease. Using bulk TCRbeta repertoires from around 15 lung cancer patients, the study set lung tumor tissue side by side with matched distant non-tumor lung tissue. TCRbeta CDR3 sequencing was performed on roughly 32 paired specimens, with one tumor sample and one normal lung sample collected per patient. Here is what the overall study found, with its caveats: Tumor tissue showed significantly higher TCR diversity (inverse Simpson) than normal lung tissue, at 431.37 vs 166.20 (P = 0.0075, Mann-Whitney U test). Peripheral blood was not sequenced, so blood TCRbeta repertoires in these lung cancer patients were not examined. TCR diversity was significantly higher in younger patients, and higher tumor TCR diversity was associated with shorter overall and disease-free survival. The sequencing platform is not named in the methods, and unique molecular identifiers are not mentioned. A significantly larger cumulative share of the repertoire was made up by the top 100 clones in normal lung than in tumor tissue. Only roughly 16 patients were included in the cohort, and the need for larger samples and more detailed clinical data was noted by the authors.

A remark on this clonotype: There is no known antigen for this receptor. An end of the junction differs from the germline gene, which may be a read error.

RNA was isolated from bulk, unsorted tissue, and RNA quality was assessed with a NanoDrop ND-1000 and an Agilent 2100. All donors had newly diagnosed lung cancer, had not received prior chemotherapy, and were admitted for thoracic surgery in China between August and November 2014. Patients with previous radiotherapy or chemotherapy, or with another concurrent cancer, were excluded from the study. Pieces of surgical tissue measuring about 1-2 cm3 were kept in RNAlater solution and stored at -80 degrees C until use. Libraries were constructed by multiplex PCR. TCRdb records Illumina HiSeq 2500 as the sequencer. TCRbeta libraries were built by three rounds of nested PCR using primers (Table S4), following protocols modified from ARM-PCR. Before sequencing, PCR products in the 200-500 bp range were cut out of the gel and cleaned up using the QIAquick gel extraction kit. In the source study's methods: Reads were cleaned using Trimmomatic, were merged into complete CDR3 sequences using FLASH, and were assigned to V(D)J germline segments using MiTCR. Clonal diversity was calculated as the inverse Simpson's index using VDJtools. In-frame sequences without a premature stop codon were defined as productive reads. TCRdb ran its own pipeline on the public reads, namely fastp trimming at Q25 and MiXCR clone calling, and kept in-frame beta chains. Every entry covers one CDR3 protein and lists the most common genes and DNA from its rows. These V and J calls are TCRdb output, not the study's own analysis. The sample records about 80,000 distinct CDR3 sequences, 75% to 90% of which are singletons. The ten largest clones represent 10% to 15% of the sample.

The sample consisted of lung tumor tissue. This receptor was taken from a woman aged 50 to 60 with non-small cell lung cancer.

CDR3 sequence: CASSQEANNYEQYF. The bases are TGCGCCAGCAGCCAAGAGGCCAATAACTACGAGCAGTATTTC. The chain was built from TRBV4-1 and TRBJ2-7; no D gene can be assigned with confidence. Reading the germline V gene gives CDR1 MGHRA and CDR2 YSYEKL. The CDR3 has 14 amino acids, counting the end cysteine and phenylalanine. The kept DNA is CDR3 alone, 42 bases in frame from the first base.